The clone carrying this TCR beta chain was seen ten or more times. TCRdb redid the calling of the reads with MiXCR, one entry per CDR3 protein. The sample carries fewer than 250,000 distinct CDR3 sequences, around 30% recorded once. The entry originates in a study of kidney transplant recipient with SARS-CoV-2 infection. The TCR comes from a male patient between 25 and 39 years old who had COVID-19 and was a kidney transplant recipient. Some T cells may arise from the graft donor. This material consisted of a blood sample, taken at baseline and around day 120 from a kidney transplant recipient.

Here the CDR3 reads CASSISGNTEAFF. CDR3 in DNA: TGTGCCAGTAGTATATCAGGGAACACTGAAGCTTTCTTT. V is TRBV19 and J is TRBJ1-1; D gene unclear. CDR3 length equals 13 residues. The ends were cut back, 2 bases at V and 1 base at J, with 5 bases in the middle. Germline values: CDR1 LNHDA, CDR2 SQIVND (reference sequence).